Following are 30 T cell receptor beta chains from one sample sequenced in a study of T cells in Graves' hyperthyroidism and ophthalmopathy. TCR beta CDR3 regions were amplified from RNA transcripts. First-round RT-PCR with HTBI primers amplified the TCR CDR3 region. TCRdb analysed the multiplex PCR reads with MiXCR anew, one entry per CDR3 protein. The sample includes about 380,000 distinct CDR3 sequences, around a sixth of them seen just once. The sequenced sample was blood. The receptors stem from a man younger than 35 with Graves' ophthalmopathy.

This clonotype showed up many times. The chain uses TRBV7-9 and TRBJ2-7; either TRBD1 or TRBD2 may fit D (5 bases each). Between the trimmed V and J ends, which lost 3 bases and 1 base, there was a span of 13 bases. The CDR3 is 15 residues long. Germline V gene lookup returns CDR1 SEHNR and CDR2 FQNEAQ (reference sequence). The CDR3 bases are TGTGCCAGCAGCTTGAAGGGACCCCTTTCCTACGAGCAGTACTTC. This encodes CASSLKGPLSYEQYF.

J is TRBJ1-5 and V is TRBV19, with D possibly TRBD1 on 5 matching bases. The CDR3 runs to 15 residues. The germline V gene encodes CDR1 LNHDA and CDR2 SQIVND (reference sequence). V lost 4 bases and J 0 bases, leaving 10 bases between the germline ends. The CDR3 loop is CASSRGDGSNQPQHF. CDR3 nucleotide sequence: TGTGCCAGTAGTAGGGGGGACGGTAGCAATCAGCCCCAGCATTTT. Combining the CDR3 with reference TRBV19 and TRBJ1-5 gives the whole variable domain DGGITQSPKYLFRKEGQNVTLSCEQNLNHDAMYWYRQDPGQGLRLIYYSQIVNDFQKGDIAEGYSVSREKKESFPLTVTSAQKNPTAFYLCASSRGDGSNQPQHFGDGTRLSIL.

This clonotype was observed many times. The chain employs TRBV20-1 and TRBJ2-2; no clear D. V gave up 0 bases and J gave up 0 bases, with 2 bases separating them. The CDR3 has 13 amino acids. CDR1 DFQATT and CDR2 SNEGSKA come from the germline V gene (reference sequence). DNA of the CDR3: TGCAGTGCTAGAGAAGCGAACACCGGGGAGCTGTTTTTT. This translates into CSAREANTGELFF.

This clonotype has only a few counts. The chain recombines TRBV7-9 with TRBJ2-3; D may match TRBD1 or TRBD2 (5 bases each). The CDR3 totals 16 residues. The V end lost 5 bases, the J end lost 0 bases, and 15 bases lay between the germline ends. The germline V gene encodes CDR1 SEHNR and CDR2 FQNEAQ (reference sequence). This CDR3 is CASSELRDGSTDTQYF. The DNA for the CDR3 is TGTGCCAGCAGCGAACTCCGGGACGGAAGCACAGATACGCAGTATTTT.

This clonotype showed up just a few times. CDR3 in amino acids: CASSQGRGPDTQYF. Here the CDR3 DNA reads TGCGCCAGCAGCCAAGGCCGGGGGCCAGATACGCAGTATTTT. This chain connects TRBV4-1 to TRBJ2-3; either TRBD1 or TRBD2 may fit D (6 bases each). Germline V gene lookup returns CDR1 MGHRA and CDR2 YSYEKL. The CDR3 totals 14 residues. Trimming took 1 base from V and 4 from J, leaving 9 bases between them.

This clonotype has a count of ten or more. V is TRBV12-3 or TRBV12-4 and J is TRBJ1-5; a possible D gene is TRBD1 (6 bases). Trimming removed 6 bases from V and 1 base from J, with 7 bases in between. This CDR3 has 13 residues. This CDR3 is CASRQGSNQPQHF. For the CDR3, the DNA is TGTGCCAGCAGGCAGGGGAGCAATCAGCCCCAGCATTTT.

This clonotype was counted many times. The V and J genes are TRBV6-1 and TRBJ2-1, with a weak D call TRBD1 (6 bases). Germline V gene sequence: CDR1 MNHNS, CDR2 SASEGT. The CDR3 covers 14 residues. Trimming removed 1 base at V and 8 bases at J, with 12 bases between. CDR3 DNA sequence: TGTGCCAGCAGTGAAGGGTGGGGGCGCGATGAGCAGTTCTTC. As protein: CASSEGWGRDEQFF.

CDR3 in DNA: TGCGCCAGCGGAGAACAGGGGGGAACCTACAATGAGCAGTTCTTC. Amino acids: CASGEQGGTYNEQFF. This chain uses TRBV5-1 with TRBJ2-1; 8 positions match TRBD1. Germline trimming cut 7 bases from V and 2 bases from J; bases unmatched to any gene: 8. Per the germline V gene, CDR1 is SGHRS and CDR2 is YFSETQ. This CDR3 region has 15 residues.

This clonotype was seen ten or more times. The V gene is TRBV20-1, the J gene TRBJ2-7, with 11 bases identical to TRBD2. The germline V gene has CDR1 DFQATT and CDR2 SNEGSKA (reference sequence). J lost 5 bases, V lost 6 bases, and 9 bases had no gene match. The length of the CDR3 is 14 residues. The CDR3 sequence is CSATPGLAANEQYF. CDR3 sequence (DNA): TGCAGTGCCACCCCGGGACTAGCGGCCAACGAGCAGTACTTC.

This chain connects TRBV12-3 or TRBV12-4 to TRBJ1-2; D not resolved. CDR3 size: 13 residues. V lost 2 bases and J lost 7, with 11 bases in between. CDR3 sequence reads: CASSLFRQLGYTF. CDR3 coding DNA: TGTGCCAGCAGTTTATTTCGGCAGCTTGGCTACACCTTC.

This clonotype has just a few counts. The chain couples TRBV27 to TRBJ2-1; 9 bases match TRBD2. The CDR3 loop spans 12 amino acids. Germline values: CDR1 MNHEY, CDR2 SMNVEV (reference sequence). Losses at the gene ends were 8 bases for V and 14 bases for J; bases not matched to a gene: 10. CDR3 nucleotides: TGTGCCAGCGCATCCAGCGGGGGGAATGAGTTCTTC. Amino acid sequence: CASASSGGNEFF.

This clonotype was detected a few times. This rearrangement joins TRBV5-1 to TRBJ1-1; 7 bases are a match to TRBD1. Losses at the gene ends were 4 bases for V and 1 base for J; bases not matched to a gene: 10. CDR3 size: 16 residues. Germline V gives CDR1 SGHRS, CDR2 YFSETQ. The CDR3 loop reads CASSREDRVGNTEAFF. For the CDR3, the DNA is TGCGCCAGCAGCCGGGAAGACAGGGTCGGGAACACTGAAGCTTTCTTT.

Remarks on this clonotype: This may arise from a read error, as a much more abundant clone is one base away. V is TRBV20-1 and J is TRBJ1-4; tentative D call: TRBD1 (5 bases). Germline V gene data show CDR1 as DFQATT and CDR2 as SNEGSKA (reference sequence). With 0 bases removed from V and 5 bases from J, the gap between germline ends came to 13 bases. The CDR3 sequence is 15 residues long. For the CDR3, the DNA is TGCAGTGCTAGAGAGGGGGGAAGCGGCAATGAAAAACTGTTTTTT. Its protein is CSAREGGSGNEKLFF.

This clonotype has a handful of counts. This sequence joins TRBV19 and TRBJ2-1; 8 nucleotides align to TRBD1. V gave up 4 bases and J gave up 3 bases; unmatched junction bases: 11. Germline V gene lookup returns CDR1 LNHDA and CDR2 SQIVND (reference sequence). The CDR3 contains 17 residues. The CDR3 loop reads CASSNRTGSWYYNEQFF. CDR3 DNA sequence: TGTGCCAGTAGTAACCGGACAGGGAGTTGGTACTACAATGAGCAGTTCTTC.

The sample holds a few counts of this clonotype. CDR3 in DNA: TGTGCCAGCTCAACCAACCCCGGGGGAAAGGAGGACTATGGCTACACCTTC. Amino acids: CASSTNPGGKEDYGYTF. The chain combines TRBV18 with TRBJ1-2; D may be TRBD1 (5 bases). CDR3 length equals 17 residues. V dropped 5 bases and J dropped 3 bases, with 22 bases sitting between them. Germline values: CDR1 KGHSH, CDR2 LQKENI.

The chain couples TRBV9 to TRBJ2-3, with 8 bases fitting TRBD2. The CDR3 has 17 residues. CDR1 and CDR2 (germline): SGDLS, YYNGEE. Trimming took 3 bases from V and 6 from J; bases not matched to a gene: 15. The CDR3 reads CASSAPQRGLTGDTQYF. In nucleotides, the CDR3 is TGTGCCAGCAGCGCCCCTCAGCGGGGGCTCACCGGGGATACGCAGTATTTT. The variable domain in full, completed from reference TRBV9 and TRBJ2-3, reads DSGVTQTPKHLITATGQRVTLRCSPRSGDLSVYWYQQSLDQGLQFLIQYYNGEERAKGNILERFSAQQFPDLHSELNLSSLELGDSALYFCASSAPQRGLTGDTQYFGPGTRLTVL.

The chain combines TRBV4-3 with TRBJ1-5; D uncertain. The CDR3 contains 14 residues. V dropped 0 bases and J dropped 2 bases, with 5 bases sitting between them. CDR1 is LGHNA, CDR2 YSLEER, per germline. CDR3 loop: CASSQDHGNQPQHF. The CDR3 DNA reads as TGCGCCAGCAGCCAAGATCACGGCAATCAGCCCCAGCATTTT.

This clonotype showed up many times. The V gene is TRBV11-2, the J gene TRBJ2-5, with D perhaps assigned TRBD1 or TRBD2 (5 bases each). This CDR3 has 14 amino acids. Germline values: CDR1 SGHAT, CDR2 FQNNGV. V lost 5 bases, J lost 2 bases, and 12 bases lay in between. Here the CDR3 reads CASSPGGGQETQYF. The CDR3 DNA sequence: TGTGCCAGCAGCCCTGGTGGGGGACAAGAGACCCAGTACTTC. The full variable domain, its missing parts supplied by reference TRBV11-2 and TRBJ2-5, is EAGVAQSPRYKIIEKRQSVAFWCNPISGHATLYWYQQILGQGPKLLIQFQNNGVVDDSQLPKDRFSAERLKGVDSTLKIQPAKLEDSAVYLCASSPGGGQETQYFGPGTRLLVL.

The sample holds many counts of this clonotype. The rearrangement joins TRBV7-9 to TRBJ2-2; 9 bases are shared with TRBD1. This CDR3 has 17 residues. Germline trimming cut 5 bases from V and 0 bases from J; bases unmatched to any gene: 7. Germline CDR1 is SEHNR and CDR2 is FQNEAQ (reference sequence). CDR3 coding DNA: TGTGCCAGCAGCCGAACCTGGGACAGGGCGAACACCGGGGAGCTGTTTTTT. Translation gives CASSRTWDRANTGELFF.

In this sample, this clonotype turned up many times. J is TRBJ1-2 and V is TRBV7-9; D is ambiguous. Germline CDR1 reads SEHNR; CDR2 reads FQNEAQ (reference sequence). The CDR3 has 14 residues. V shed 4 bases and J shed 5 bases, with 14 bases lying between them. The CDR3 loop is CASSYPTDGYGYTF. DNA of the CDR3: TGTGCCAGCAGCTACCCGACGGACGGTTATGGCTACACCTTC.

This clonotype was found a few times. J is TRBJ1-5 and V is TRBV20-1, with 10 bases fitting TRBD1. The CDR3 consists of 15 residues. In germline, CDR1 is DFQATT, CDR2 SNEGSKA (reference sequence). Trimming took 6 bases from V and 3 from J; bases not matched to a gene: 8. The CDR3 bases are TGCAGTGCGTCCGGGACAGGGGCCTTCAATCAGCCCCAGCATTTT. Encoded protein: CSASGTGAFNQPQHF.

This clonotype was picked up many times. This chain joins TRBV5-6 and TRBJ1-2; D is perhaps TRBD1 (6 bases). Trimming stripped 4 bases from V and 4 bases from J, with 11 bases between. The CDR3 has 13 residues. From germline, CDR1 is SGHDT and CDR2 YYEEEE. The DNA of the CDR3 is TGTGCCAGCAGCGACGGGACATCCTATGGCTACACCTTC. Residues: CASSDGTSYGYTF.

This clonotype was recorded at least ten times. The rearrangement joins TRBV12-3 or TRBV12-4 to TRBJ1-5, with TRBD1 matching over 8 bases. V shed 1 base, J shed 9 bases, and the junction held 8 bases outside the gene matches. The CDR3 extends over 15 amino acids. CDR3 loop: CASSLGTGPLGPQHF. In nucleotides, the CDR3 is TGTGCCAGCAGTTTAGGGACAGGGCCACTGGGGCCCCAGCATTTT.

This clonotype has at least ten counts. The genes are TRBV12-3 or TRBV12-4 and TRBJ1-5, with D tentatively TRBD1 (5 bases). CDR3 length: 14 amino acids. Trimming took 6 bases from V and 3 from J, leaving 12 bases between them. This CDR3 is CASSTDSHNQPQHF. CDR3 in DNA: TGTGCCAGCAGCACCGACAGCCACAATCAGCCCCAGCATTTT.

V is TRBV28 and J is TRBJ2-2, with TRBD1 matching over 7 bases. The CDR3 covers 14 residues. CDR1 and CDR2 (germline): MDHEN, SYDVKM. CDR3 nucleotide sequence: TGTACCACCGTCGACAGGGCGAACACCGGGGAGCTGTTTTTT. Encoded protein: CTTVDRANTGELFF.

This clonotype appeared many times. CDR3 residues: CASSLFQGLAGGDEQFF. The CDR3 DNA sequence: TGTGCCAGCAGTTTATTCCAGGGACTAGCGGGGGGCGATGAGCAGTTCTTC. This chain links TRBV28 with TRBJ2-1; 15 bases are shared with TRBD2. Germline V gene sequence: CDR1 MDHEN, CDR2 SYDVKM. J gave up 8 bases and V 1 base, and 6 bases lay outside the gene matches. There are 17 residues in the CDR3.

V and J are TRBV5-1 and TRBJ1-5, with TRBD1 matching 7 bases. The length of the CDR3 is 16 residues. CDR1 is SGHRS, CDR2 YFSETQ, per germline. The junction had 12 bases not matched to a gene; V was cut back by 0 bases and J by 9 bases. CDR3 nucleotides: TGCGCCAGCAGCTTGGAGGGGACACAGGCAGGGGGGCCCCAGCATTTT. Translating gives CASSLEGTQAGGPQHF.

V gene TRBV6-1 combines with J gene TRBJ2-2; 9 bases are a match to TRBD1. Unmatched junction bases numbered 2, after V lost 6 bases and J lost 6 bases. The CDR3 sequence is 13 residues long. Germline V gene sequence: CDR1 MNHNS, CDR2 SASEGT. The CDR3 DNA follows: TGTGCCAGCAGGGGACAGGGCTCCGGGGAGCTGTTTTTT. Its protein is CASRGQGSGELFF.

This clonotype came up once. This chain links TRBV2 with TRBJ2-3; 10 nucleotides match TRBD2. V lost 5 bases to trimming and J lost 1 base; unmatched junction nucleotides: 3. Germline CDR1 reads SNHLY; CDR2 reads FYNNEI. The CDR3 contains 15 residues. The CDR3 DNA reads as TGTGCCAGCAGTCACGGGACTAGCGGCACAGATACGCAGTATTTT. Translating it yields CASSHGTSGTDTQYF. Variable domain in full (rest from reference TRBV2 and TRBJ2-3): EPEVTQTPSHQVTQMGQEVILRCVPISNHLYFYWYRQILGQKVEFLVSFYNNEISEKSEIFDDQFSVERPDGSNFTLKIRSTKLEDSAMYFCASSHGTSGTDTQYFGPGTRLTVL.

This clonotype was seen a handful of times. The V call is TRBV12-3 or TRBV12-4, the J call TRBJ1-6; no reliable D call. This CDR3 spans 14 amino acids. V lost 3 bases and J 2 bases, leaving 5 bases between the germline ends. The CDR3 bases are TGTGCCAGCAGTTTTAATCCCTATAATTCACCCCTCCACTTT. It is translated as CASSFNPYNSPLHF.